This T cell receptor beta chain came from a study of T cells in Graves' hyperthyroidism and ophthalmopathy. Amplified TCR beta CDR3 regions came from RNA transcripts. HTBI primers were the set used in a first-round RT-PCR of the TCR CDR3. Via MiXCR, TCRdb re-called the multiplex PCR reads, giving one row per CDR3 protein. The sample carries about 130,000 distinct CDR3 sequences, around 20% recorded once. Patients were aged 18 to 65, had disease duration under 2 months, and had newly diagnosed hyperthyroidism. At first hyperthyroidism diagnosis, before any ophthalmopathy symptoms, the blood sample was collected. The CDR3 extends over 16 amino acids. The V segment lost 5 bases and the J segment 6 bases; nucleotides outside the gene matches: 7. The germline V gene has CDR1 SEHNR and CDR2 FQNEAQ (reference sequence). This clonotype came up a few times.

Source material: blood. V and J are TRBV7-9 and TRBJ1-4; TRBD1 matches at 12 bases. The TCR originated in a woman in her forties or fifties with Graves' hyperthyroidism that later progressed to Graves' ophthalmopathy. The DNA of the CDR3 is TGTGCCAGCAGCCCTGGGACAGGGGGCTTATATGAAAAACTGTTTTTT. This translates into CASSPGTGGLYEKLFF.